The rows below give T cell receptor beta chains drawn from one sample of a study of CXCR3-negative and CXCR3-positive naive CD8 T cells. TCRdb reprocessed the 5' RACE reads and reports one entry per CDR3 protein, with no DNA. This sample's clone table lists around 81,000 distinct CDR3 sequences. The sample taken for sequencing was naive CXCR3- CD8+ T cells from blood. The receptors shown here come from a human donor in good health. Some clones in this sample may be carry-over from other donors' samples. CDR3s include the opening cysteine and the closing phenylalanine or tryptophan.

>TRBV5-1|TRBJ2-1
CASSRTGGLEQFF
>TRBV7-9|TRBJ2-5
CASSRVGGSDQETQYF
>TRBV9|TRBJ1-2
CASSVQGAWAYGYTF
>TRBV7-9|TRBJ2-7
CASSAPTGTYEQYF
>TRBV20-1|TRBJ1-1
CSARDLEGGTLDTEAFF
>TRBV20-1|TRBJ2-3
CSARAAMEGVVDTQYF
>TRBV6-5|TRBJ1-4
CASSGTGANEKLFF
>TRBV28|TRBJ2-1
CASRSRDRNNDEQFF
>TRBV12-3/TRBV12-4|TRBJ2-5
CASSLRLAGDQETQYF
>TRBV6-2/TRBV6-3|TRBJ2-1
CASSGNSLYNEQFF
>TRBV7-9|TRBJ1-1
CASSFEVTGAVNTEAFF
>TRBV5-1|TRBJ2-2
CASSAGTGDTGELFF
>TRBV4-3|TRBJ2-7
CASSQGQGEAYEQYF
>TRBV10-3|TRBJ2-3
CAISESLSFSGTDTQYF
>TRBV5-1|TRBJ2-3
CASSETGGDTQYF
>TRBV20-1|TRBJ2-7
CSARDPGTGASYEQYF
>TRBV14|TRBJ1-6
CASSQNNWGSLHF
>TRBV5-6|TRBJ2-7
CASSAQGPEQYF
>TRBV18|TRBJ2-1
CASSPPETGVKNEQFF
>TRBV14|TRBJ2-5
CASSQEKVDPGETQYF
>TRBV27|TRBJ2-1
CASSPGSLLVEQFF
>TRBV29-1|TRBJ2-5
CSVLGPPTQETQYF
>TRBV18|TRBJ2-1
CASSSPWWDNEQFF
>TRBV30|TRBJ2-1
CAWSVSPSGMNEQFF
>TRBV7-2|TRBJ2-7
CASSHWTAPNYEQYF
>TRBV7-9|TRBJ2-1
CASSLVVGEGYNEQFF
>TRBV6-2/TRBV6-3|TRBJ2-1
CASSLVNYNEQFF
>TRBV6-5|TRBJ2-1
CASSYSRQQLGVNEQFF
>TRBV28|TRBJ2-7
CASSFSLDEQYF
>TRBV7-2|TRBJ2-7
CASSLGAGAYEQYF
>TRBV29-1|TRBJ1-1
CSVEGGTNHAFF
>TRBV14|TRBJ2-7
CASSQGLAGFYEQYF
>TRBV20-1|TRBJ2-3
CSARDLWDQGAVDTQYF
>TRBV5-6|TRBJ2-1
CASDILSGLLGNEQFF
>TRBV7-2|TRBJ2-5
CASSLGPGTSAWAKTQYF
>TRBV4-1|TRBJ2-5
CASSQGAPGETQYF
>TRBV7-6|TRBJ2-1
CASSPLYNEQFF
>TRBV7-9|TRBJ2-5
CASSSTSGRDQETQYF
>TRBV7-3|TRBJ2-7
CASSLTSGKGAEQYF
>TRBV20-1|TRBJ2-1
CSAEGLALYNEQFF
>TRBV28|TRBJ2-6
CASSQGSGANVLTF
>TRBV6-2/TRBV6-3|TRBJ2-3
CASSYIRGDTQYF
>TRBV20-1|TRBJ2-7
CSARDLGSLAGGGSEQYF